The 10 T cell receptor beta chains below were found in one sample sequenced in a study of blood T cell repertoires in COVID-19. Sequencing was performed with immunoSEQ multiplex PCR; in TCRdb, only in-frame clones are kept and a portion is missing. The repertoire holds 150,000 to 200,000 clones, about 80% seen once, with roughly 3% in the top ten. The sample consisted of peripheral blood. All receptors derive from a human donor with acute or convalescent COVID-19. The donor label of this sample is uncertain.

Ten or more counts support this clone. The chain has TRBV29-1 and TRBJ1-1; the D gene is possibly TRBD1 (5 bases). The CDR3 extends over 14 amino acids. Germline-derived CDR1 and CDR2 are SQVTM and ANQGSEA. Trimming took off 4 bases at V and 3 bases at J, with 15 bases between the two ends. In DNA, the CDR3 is TGCAGCGTTGGACCACAGGCGGAATACACTGAAGCTTTCTTT. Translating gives CSVGPQAEYTEAFF.

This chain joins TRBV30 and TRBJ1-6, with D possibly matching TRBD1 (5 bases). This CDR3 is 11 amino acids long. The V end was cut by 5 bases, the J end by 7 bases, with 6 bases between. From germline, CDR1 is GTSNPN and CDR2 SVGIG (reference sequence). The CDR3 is CAWQGNSPLHF. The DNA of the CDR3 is TGTGCCTGGCAGGGAAATTCACCCCTCCACTTT.

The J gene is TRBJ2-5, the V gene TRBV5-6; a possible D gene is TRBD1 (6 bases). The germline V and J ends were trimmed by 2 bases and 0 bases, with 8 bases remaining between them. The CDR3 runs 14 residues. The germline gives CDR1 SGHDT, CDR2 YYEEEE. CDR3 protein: CASSFGQYQETQYF. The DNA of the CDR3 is TGTGCCAGCAGCTTCGGACAGTACCAAGAGACCCAGTACTTC. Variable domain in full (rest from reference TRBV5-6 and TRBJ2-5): DAGVTQSPTHLIKTRGQQVTLRCSPKSGHDTVSWYQQALGQGPQFIFQYYEEEERQRGNFPDRFSGHQFPNYSSELNVNALLLGDSALYLCASSFGQYQETQYFGPGTRLLVL.

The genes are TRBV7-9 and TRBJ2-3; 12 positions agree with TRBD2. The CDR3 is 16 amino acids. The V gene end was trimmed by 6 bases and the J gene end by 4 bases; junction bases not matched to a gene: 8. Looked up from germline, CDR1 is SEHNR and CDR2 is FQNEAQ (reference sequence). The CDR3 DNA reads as TGTGCCAGCAGACAACTAGCGGGGGGTCTACCAGATACGCAGTATTTT. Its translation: CASRQLAGGLPDTQYF.

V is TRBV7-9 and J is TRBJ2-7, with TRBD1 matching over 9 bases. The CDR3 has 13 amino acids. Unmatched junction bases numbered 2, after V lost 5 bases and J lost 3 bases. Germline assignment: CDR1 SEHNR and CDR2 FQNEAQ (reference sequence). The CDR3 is CASSLTGGYEQYF. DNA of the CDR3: TGTGCCAGCAGCCTGACAGGGGGCTACGAGCAGTACTTC.

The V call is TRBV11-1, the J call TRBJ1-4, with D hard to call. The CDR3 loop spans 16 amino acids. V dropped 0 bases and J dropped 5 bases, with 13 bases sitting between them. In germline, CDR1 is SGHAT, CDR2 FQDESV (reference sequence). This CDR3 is CASSLAQTAFNEKLFF. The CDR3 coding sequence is TGTGCCAGCAGCTTAGCGCAAACAGCCTTCAATGAAAAACTGTTTTTT.

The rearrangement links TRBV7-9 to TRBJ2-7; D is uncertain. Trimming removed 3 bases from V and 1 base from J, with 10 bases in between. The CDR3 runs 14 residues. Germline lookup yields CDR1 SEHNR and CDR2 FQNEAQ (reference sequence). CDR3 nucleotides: TGTGCCAGCAGCTTGATGGCAGATTCCTACGAGCAGTACTTC. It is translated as CASSLMADSYEQYF.

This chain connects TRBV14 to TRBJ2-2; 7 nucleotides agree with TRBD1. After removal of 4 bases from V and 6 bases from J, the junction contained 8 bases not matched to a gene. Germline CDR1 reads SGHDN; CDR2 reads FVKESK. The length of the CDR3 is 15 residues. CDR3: CASSLTGSLAGELFF. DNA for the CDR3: TGTGCCAGCAGCCTGACAGGGTCTTTAGCCGGGGAGCTGTTTTTT. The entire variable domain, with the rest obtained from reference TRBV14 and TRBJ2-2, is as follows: EAGVTQFPSHSVIEKGQTVTLRCDPISGHDNLYWYRRVMGKEIKFLLHFVKESKQDESGMPNNRFLAERTGGTYSTLKVQPAELEDSGVYFCASSLTGSLAGELFFGEGSRLTVL.

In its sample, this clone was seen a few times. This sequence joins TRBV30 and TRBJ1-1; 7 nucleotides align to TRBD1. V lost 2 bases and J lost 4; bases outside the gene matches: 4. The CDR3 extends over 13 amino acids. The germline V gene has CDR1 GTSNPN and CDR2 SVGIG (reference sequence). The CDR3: CAWSQTGPTEAFF. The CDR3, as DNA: TGTGCCTGGAGTCAGACAGGGCCCACTGAAGCTTTCTTT.

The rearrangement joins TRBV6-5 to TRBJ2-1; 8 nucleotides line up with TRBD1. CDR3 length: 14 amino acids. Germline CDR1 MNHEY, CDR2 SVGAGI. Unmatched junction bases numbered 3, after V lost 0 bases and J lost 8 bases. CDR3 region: CASSYSDRVDEQFF. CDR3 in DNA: TGTGCCAGCAGTTACTCGGACAGGGTCGATGAGCAGTTCTTC.